Presented here are 23 T cell receptor beta chains from one specimen sequenced in a study of OX40 agonist ivuxolimab in advanced cancers. Some clones are missing from TCRdb's copy, which holds only in-frame ones; the method was immunoSEQ multiplex PCR. The data hold roughly 68,000 clones, with just over 85% observed a single time. The specimen comprised CD4+ or CD8+ T cells sorted from blood, sampled in a trial of the OX40 agonist ivuxolimab. The source of these receptors is an adult with an advanced solid tumor such as melanoma, head and neck, liver or kidney cancer.

This chain uses TRBV5-5 with TRBJ1-5; no clear D gene. CDR3 size: 14 residues. Germline-derived CDR1 and CDR2 are SGHKS and YYEKEE (reference sequence). V was pared by 0 bases and J by 1 base, with 5 bases between. CDR3 bases: TGTGCCAGCAGCTTGGCGGGGAGCAATCAGCCCCAGCATTTT. Translating gives CASSLAGSNQPQHF. Drawing the rest from reference TRBV5-5 and TRBJ1-5, the complete variable domain is DAGVTQSPTHLIKTRGQQVTLRCSPISGHKSVSWYQQVLGQGPQFIFQYYEKEERGRGNFPDRFSARQFPNYSSELNVNALLLGDSALYLCASSLAGSNQPQHFGDGTRLSIL.

The rearrangement joins TRBV12-5 to TRBJ1-1; D is unresolved. Germline loops: CDR1 LGHNT, CDR2 FRNRAP. Trimming shortened V by 2 bases and J by 6 bases, and 10 bases separated the two germline ends. This CDR3 region has 13 residues. The CDR3 coding sequence is TGTGCTAGTGGTTTGAATCTCGAGGCTGAAGCTTTCTTT. Translating it yields CASGLNLEAEAFF.

The V gene is TRBV28, the J gene TRBJ2-7, with 15 bases matching TRBD2. CDR3 size: 17 residues. Germline V lookup: CDR1 MDHEN, CDR2 SYDVKM. V shed 6 bases, J shed 2 bases, and the junction held 8 bases outside the gene matches. CDR3 sequence reads: CASSRGLAGGPPYEQYF. The DNA of the CDR3 is TGTGCCAGCAGCCGAGGACTAGCGGGGGGGCCCCCCTACGAGCAGTACTTC. The whole variable domain, filled in from reference TRBV28 and TRBJ2-7, reads DVKVTQSSRYLVKRTGEKVFLECVQDMDHENMFWYRQDPGLGLRLIYFSYDVKMKEKGDIPEGYSVSREKKERFSLILESASTNQTSMYLCASSRGLAGGPPYEQYFGPGTRLTVT.

The chain employs TRBV4-1 and TRBJ1-5, with a weak D call TRBD1 (5 bases). Between the trimmed V and J ends, which lost 0 bases and 1 base, there was a span of 7 bases. The CDR3 spans 15 residues. From germline, CDR1 is MGHRA and CDR2 YSYEKL. The CDR3 DNA follows: TGCGCCAGCAGCCAAGAAACAGGAAGCAATCAGCCCCAGCATTTT. Its protein product is CASSQETGSNQPQHF.

J is TRBJ2-7 and V is TRBV2; D possibly uses TRBD1 or TRBD2 (5 bases each). This CDR3 region has 14 residues. Germline V gives CDR1 SNHLY, CDR2 FYNNEI. V was pared by 7 bases and J by 3 bases, with 16 bases between. In DNA, the CDR3 is TGTGCCAGCAAGGCATCCCCAGGGAGCTACGAGCAGTACTTC. It encodes CASKASPGSYEQYF. The full variable domain, rest sourced from reference TRBV2 and TRBJ2-7, is EPEVTQTPSHQVTQMGQEVILRCVPISNHLYFYWYRQILGQKVEFLVSFYNNEISEKSEIFDDQFSVERPDGSNFTLKIRSTKLEDSAMYFCASKASPGSYEQYFGPGTRLTVT.

The chain employs TRBV5-4 and TRBJ1-1; D gene uncertain. The CDR3 consists of 13 residues. Trimming pared 5 bases from V and 6 bases from J, leaving 14 bases between. Germline loops: CDR1 SGHNT, CDR2 YYREEE (reference sequence). CDR3 loop: CASSSAQRSEAFF. The CDR3 DNA reads as TGTGCCAGCAGTTCTGCCCAGCGCTCTGAAGCTTTCTTT.

V is TRBV5-1 and J is TRBJ2-7; 8 bases line up with TRBD1. The CDR3 covers 14 residues. With V trimmed by 4 bases and J by 2 bases, 5 bases remained unmatched. Germline lookup yields CDR1 SGHRS and CDR2 YFSETQ. In nucleotides, the CDR3 is TGCGCCAGCAGCGCTACAGGGGGGACCTACGAGCAGTACTTC. Translated: CASSATGGTYEQYF.

The chain uses TRBV7-2 and TRBJ2-5; maybe TRBD2 (6 bases). The germline CDR1 and CDR2 sequences are SGHTA and FQGNSA. This CDR3 spans 13 amino acids. The germline V and J ends were trimmed by 3 bases and 5 bases, with 10 bases remaining between them. CDR3 bases: TGTGCCAGCAGCTTTTCTCTAGCGGAGACCCAGTACTTC. This encodes CASSFSLAETQYF.

The CDR3 protein is CASSPGGLSTGELFF. The CDR3 coding sequence is TGTGCCAGCAGCCCGGGGGGGTTAAGCACCGGGGAGCTGTTTTTT. The chain couples TRBV5-4 to TRBJ2-2; 8 bases are shared with TRBD2. Per germline, CDR1 SGHNT and CDR2 YYREEE (reference sequence). The CDR3 runs to 15 residues. V lost 4 bases, J lost 4 bases, and 6 bases stayed unmatched. The variable domain in full, with the rest retrieved from reference TRBV5-4 and TRBJ2-2, is ETGVTQSPTHLIKTRGQQVTLRCSSQSGHNTVSWYQQALGQGPQFIFQYYREEENGRGNFPPRFSGLQFPNYSSELNVNALELDDSALYLCASSPGGLSTGELFFGEGSRLTVL.

V is TRBV5-6 and J is TRBJ2-7; TRBD1 agrees at 10 bases. With 3 bases clipped from V and 6 bases from J, the junction kept 9 bases outside the gene matches. Germline CDR1 and CDR2: SGHDT and YYEEEE. CDR3 length equals 15 residues. CDR3 in DNA: TGTGCCAGCAGCTCCTGGACAGGGGGGACTGGCGAGCAGTACTTC. This encodes CASSSWTGGTGEQYF.

The chain couples TRBV18 to TRBJ1-2; D may be TRBD1 (5 bases). The V and J ends lost 2 bases and 3 bases respectively, with 10 bases between them. Germline lookup yields CDR1 KGHSH and CDR2 LQKENI. The length of the CDR3 is 14 residues. In DNA form, the CDR3 reads TGTGCCAGCTCACCAACGGGCAGGGACTATGGCTACACCTTC. Translating gives CASSPTGRDYGYTF.

This CDR3 is CASSGGRSGANVLTF. In DNA form, the CDR3 reads TGTGCCAGTAGTGGCGGGAGGTCCGGGGCCAACGTCCTGACTTTC. J is TRBJ2-6 and V is TRBV19; 8 nucleotides line up with TRBD2. Germline V lookup: CDR1 LNHDA, CDR2 SQIVND (reference sequence). The junction had 4 bases not matched to a gene; V was cut back by 5 bases and J by 4 bases. The CDR3 length is 15 residues.

The chain recombines TRBV2 with TRBJ1-1; unclear D gene. Germline CDR1 and CDR2: SNHLY and FYNNEI. The CDR3 runs 18 residues. The V end lost 0 bases, the J end lost 1 base, and 18 bases lay between the germline ends. CDR3 sequence (DNA): TGTGCCAGCAGTGAAGCGGGAGGATTTACCGTCGGGAACACTGAAGCTTTCTTT. This translates into CASSEAGGFTVGNTEAFF.

This clone has only one observation. The genes are TRBV10-2 and TRBJ2-5; 8 nucleotides align to TRBD1. The CDR3 is made up of 14 amino acids. V was clipped by 6 bases and J by 5 bases; unmatched bases: 8. Looked up from germline, CDR1 is WSHSY and CDR2 is SAAADI. In DNA, the CDR3 is TGCGCCAGCAGCGCGACAGGGGTGAGGGAGACCCAGTACTTC. Amino acids: CASSATGVRETQYF.

The chain recombines TRBV5-4 with TRBJ2-3, with 8 nucleotides matching TRBD1. V was clipped by 0 bases and J by 5 bases; unmatched bases: 5. The CDR3 is made up of 15 amino acids. Germline loops: CDR1 SGHNT, CDR2 YYREEE (reference sequence). The CDR3 coding sequence is TGTGCCAGCAGCTTGGGGACAGGGCTGGGAGATACGCAGTATTTT. Protein product: CASSLGTGLGDTQYF.

The rearrangement uses TRBV2 and TRBJ1-5; 9 positions match TRBD1. The V segment lost 7 bases and the J segment 3 bases; nucleotides outside the gene matches: 7. This CDR3 spans 15 amino acids. The V gene's germline CDR1 is SNHLY and CDR2 FYNNEI. The CDR3 loop reads CASNPDRGINQPQHF. The CDR3 nucleotides read TGTGCCAGCAACCCCGACAGGGGGATCAATCAGCCCCAGCATTTT.

The genes are TRBV6-1 and TRBJ2-7, with D possibly being TRBD2 (5 bases). Deletions cut 11 bases from V and 1 base from J, with 12 bases between. Germline CDR1 MNHNS, CDR2 SASEGT. CDR3 size: 12 residues. This CDR3 is CAAEGRSYEQYF. In DNA form, the CDR3 reads TGTGCCGCCGAGGGCCGGTCCTACGAGCAGTACTTC.

In its sample, this clone was seen a few times. The V gene is TRBV5-6, the J gene TRBJ1-5; D remains unclear. Germline V gene lookup returns CDR1 SGHDT and CDR2 YYEEEE. The CDR3 length is 12 residues. The V end was cut by 2 bases, the J end by 7 bases, with 7 bases between. CDR3 DNA sequence: TGTGCCAGCAGCTTATTAGGGCAGCCCCAGCATTTT. Its translation is CASSLLGQPQHF.

J is TRBJ1-1 and V is TRBV30; D not resolved. This CDR3 has 15 residues. Deletions cut 0 bases from V and 4 bases from J, with 15 bases between. Per the germline V gene, CDR1 is GTSNPN and CDR2 is SVGIG (reference sequence). CDR3 bases: TGTGCCTGGAGTGTACGGAAGGGTGCGGGCACTGAAGCTTTCTTT. This sequence encodes CAWSVRKGAGTEAFF. Variable domain in full (rest from reference TRBV30 and TRBJ1-1): SQTIHQWPATLVQPVGSPLSLECTVEGTSNPNLYWYRQAAGRGLQLLFYSVGIGQISSEVPQNLSASRPQDRQFILSSKKLLLSDSGFYLCAWSVRKGAGTEAFFGQGTRLTVV.

By share of the sample, this clone is medium-sized. Other DNA sequences within the sample encode an identical CDR3. The chain joins TRBV2 to TRBJ1-5; D gene unclear. CDR3 length: 14 residues. Germline V gene data show CDR1 as SNHLY and CDR2 as FYNNEI. V lost 3 bases to trimming and J lost 1 base, with 7 bases between them. CDR3 sequence: CASSEVNSNQPQHF. DNA for the CDR3: TGTGCCAGCAGTGAGGTTAACAGCAATCAGCCCCAGCATTTT.

This chain uses TRBV11-3 with TRBJ2-7; D not certain. The CDR3 runs to 13 residues. The ends were cut back, 2 bases at V and 3 bases at J, with 8 bases in the middle. Germline-derived CDR1 and CDR2 are SGHNT and YENEEA. The CDR3 nucleotides are TGTGCCAGCAGCTTATCAAACAGCTACGAGCAGTACTTC. It translates to CASSLSNSYEQYF.

This rearrangement joins TRBV7-2 to TRBJ2-5; maybe TRBD1 (6 bases). The CDR3 is made up of 16 amino acids. CDR1 SGHTA and CDR2 FQGNSA come from the germline V gene. Trimming pared 1 base from V and 0 bases from J, leaving 12 bases between. CDR3 bases: TGTGCCAGCAGCTTAGTTCGACAGGAGTACCAAGAGACCCAGTACTTC. It yields the protein CASSLVRQEYQETQYF.

The J gene is TRBJ1-2, the V gene TRBV6-1; 9 nucleotides align to TRBD1. V lost 6 bases and J lost 8; bases outside the gene matches: 7. The CDR3 extends over 13 amino acids. Germline V gene sequence: CDR1 MNHNS, CDR2 SASEGT. This chain's CDR3 is CASRGDRVRGYTF. In DNA, the CDR3 is TGTGCCAGCAGGGGGGACAGGGTTCGAGGCTACACCTTC.